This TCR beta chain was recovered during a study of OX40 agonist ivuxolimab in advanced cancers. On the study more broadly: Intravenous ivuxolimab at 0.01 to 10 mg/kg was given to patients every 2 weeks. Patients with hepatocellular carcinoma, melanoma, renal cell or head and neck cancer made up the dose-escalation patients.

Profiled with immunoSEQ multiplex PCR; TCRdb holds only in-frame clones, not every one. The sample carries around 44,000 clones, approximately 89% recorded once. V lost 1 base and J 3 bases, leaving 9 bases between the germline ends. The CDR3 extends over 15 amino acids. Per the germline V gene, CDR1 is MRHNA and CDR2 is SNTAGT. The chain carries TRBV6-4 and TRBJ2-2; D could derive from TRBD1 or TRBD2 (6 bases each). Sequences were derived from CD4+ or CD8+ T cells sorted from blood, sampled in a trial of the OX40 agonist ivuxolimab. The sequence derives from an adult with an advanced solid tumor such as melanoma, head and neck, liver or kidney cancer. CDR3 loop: CASSDLEGDTGELFF. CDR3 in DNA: TGTGCCAGCAGTGACTTGGAGGGGGACACCGGGGAGCTGTTTTTT.